This entry lists 23 T cell receptor beta chains sequenced from one sample in a study of blood T cell repertoires in COVID-19 (dated by TCRdb to 2018 to 2020). The method was the immunoSEQ multiplex PCR assay. TCRdb retrieved this table from immuneACCESS and kept in-frame rearrangements only. Not all clones are present; in checked studies, unresolved V genes account for under half, and no reason is known for the remainder. In all, the sample holds about 200,000 clones, and 70% to 90% of those were seen once. About 0.91% of the sample is in the top ten clones. Sequences were obtained from peripheral blood. Source of these receptors: a man in his sixties with COVID-19, enrolled during active disease.

V usage is TRBV3-1 (or the pseudogene TRBV3-2) and J usage is TRBJ1-1; 7 bases map to TRBD1. J lost 0 bases, V lost 1 base, and 5 bases had no gene match. CDR1 LGHDT and CDR2 YNNKEL come from the germline V gene (reference sequence). The CDR3 runs 16 residues. Here the CDR3 DNA reads TGTGCCAGCAGCCAAGCGGACAGGCAAATGAACACTGAAGCTTTCTTT. Its protein is CASSQADRQMNTEAFF.

This chain connects TRBV5-4 to TRBJ2-6; D remains ambiguous. CDR1 and CDR2 (germline): SGHNT, YYREEE (reference sequence). This CDR3 comprises 14 residues. V was trimmed by 2 bases and J by 0 bases, leaving 3 bases between them. CDR3 in amino acids: CASSFHSGANVLTF. The CDR3, as DNA: TGTGCCAGCAGCTTCCACTCTGGGGCCAACGTCCTGACTTTC.

This clone was counted only a few times. The CDR3 DNA follows: TGTGCCACAGGGGGTAGGGGGAACACTGAAGCTTTCTTT. This translates into CATGGRGNTEAFF. The chain recombines TRBV10-3 with TRBJ1-1, with 7 bases that match TRBD1. The CDR3 sequence is 13 residues long. V was pared by 10 bases and J by 1 base, with 6 bases of the junction left unmatched. Germline V gene lookup returns CDR1 ENHRY and CDR2 SYGVKD.

V and J are TRBV7-9 and TRBJ2-7; D perhaps matches TRBD1 (6 bases). With 5 bases removed from V and 4 bases from J, the gap between germline ends came to 18 bases. The V gene's germline CDR1 is SEHNR and CDR2 FQNEAQ (reference sequence). CDR3 length equals 15 residues. The CDR3 protein is CASSPSRWGRYEQYF. The CDR3 region has the DNA TGTGCCAGCAGCCCCTCGCGTTGGGGGCGTTACGAGCAGTACTTC.

This rearrangement joins TRBV5-4 to TRBJ2-5; D may be TRBD2 (6 bases). Trimming removed 4 bases at V and 5 bases at J, with 15 bases between. Germline V gene lookup returns CDR1 SGHNT and CDR2 YYREEE (reference sequence). This CDR3 has 14 residues. The chain's CDR3 is CASSLERAGETQYF. CDR3 DNA sequence: TGTGCCAGCAGCCTCGAAAGAGCGGGCGAGACCCAGTACTTC.

The V and J genes are TRBV4-1 and TRBJ1-1; D is ambiguous. CDR1 and CDR2 from the germline V gene are MGHRA and YSYEKL. Trimming left V 4 bases short and J 1 base short, with 16 bases between. The CDR3 consists of 16 residues. The DNA for the CDR3 is TGCGCCAGCAGCCCGTGGGGAGAGATCGCGAACACTGAAGCTTTCTTT. Its translation: CASSPWGEIANTEAFF.

The chain combines TRBV10-2 with TRBJ2-5, with 7 positions matching TRBD2. Per the germline V gene, CDR1 is WSHSY and CDR2 is SAAADI. The CDR3 loop spans 14 amino acids. Trimming at V came to 0 bases and at J to 5 bases, leaving 3 bases not matched to a gene. The CDR3 reads CASSESDGRETQYF. The CDR3 DNA follows: TGCGCCAGCAGTGAGTCAGACGGGAGGGAGACCCAGTACTTC.

CDR3 loop: CASSRGERSNQPQHF. In DNA, the CDR3 is TGTGCCAGCAGCCGCGGGGAGAGAAGCAATCAGCCCCAGCATTTT. The chain is built from TRBV6-6 and TRBJ1-5, with no clear D. V was clipped by 6 bases and J by 1 base, with 13 bases between them. The CDR3 is made up of 15 amino acids. Germline CDR1 reads MNHNY; CDR2 reads SVGAGI (reference sequence).

The chain has TRBV29-1 and TRBJ2-2; TRBD1 aligns across 8 bases. Trimming cost V 5 bases and J 6 bases; bases outside gene matches: 5. This CDR3 contains 13 residues. CDR1 and CDR2 from the germline V gene are SQVTM and ANQGSEA. CDR3 in amino acids: CSVSPQGAGELFF. The CDR3 DNA sequence: TGCAGCGTTTCCCCACAGGGGGCCGGGGAGCTGTTTTTT.

The V and J genes are TRBV3-1 (or the pseudogene TRBV3-2) and TRBJ2-1, with TRBD2 identical over 11 bases. This CDR3 has 15 amino acids. Germline V CDR1 and CDR2: LGHDT, YNNKEL (reference sequence). V lost 4 bases and J lost 6; bases outside the gene matches: 5. The CDR3 DNA reads TGTGCCAGCAGCCGGACTAGCGGGCTGTCCAATGAGCAGTTCTTC. Amino acids: CASSRTSGLSNEQFF.

The chain has TRBV6-2 or TRBV6-3 and TRBJ1-4; D is possibly TRBD1 (6 bases). Germline lookup yields CDR1 MNHEY and CDR2 SVGEGT. The CDR3 loop spans 15 amino acids. V lost 5 bases and J lost 8, with 18 bases in between. CDR3 sequence: CASSHGDRNIEKLFF. In DNA form, the CDR3 reads TGTGCCAGCAGTCACGGAGACAGGAACATAGAAAAACTGTTTTTT.

The rearrangement uses TRBV6-4 and TRBJ1-1; a weak D match, TRBD1 (5 bases). The CDR3 totals 13 residues. The V end lost 1 base, the J end lost 5 bases, and 8 bases lay between the germline ends. Germline CDR1 reads MRHNA; CDR2 reads SNTAGT. The CDR3 DNA is TGTGCCAGCAGTGACTTCACAGGTACTGAAGCTTTCTTT. Protein product: CASSDFTGTEAFF.

V gene TRBV6-2 or TRBV6-3 combines with J gene TRBJ2-2, with D perhaps matching TRBD1 (5 bases). V was pared by 5 bases and J by 2 bases, with 12 bases between. The germline V gene has CDR1 MNHEY and CDR2 SVGEGT. The CDR3 has 15 amino acids. In DNA form, the CDR3 reads TGTGCCAGCAGTAGACAGCAACCAAACACCGGGGAGCTGTTTTTT. Translating gives CASSRQQPNTGELFF.

V is TRBV5-6 and J is TRBJ2-5; the D is unclear. The CDR3 is 14 residues long. CDR1 SGHDT and CDR2 YYEEEE come from the germline V gene. V was trimmed by 4 bases and J by 3 bases, leaving 13 bases between them. CDR3 coding DNA: TGTGCCAGCAGCCCTGGAGTGAGTGAAGAGACCCAGTACTTC. It encodes CASSPGVSEETQYF.

V usage is TRBV5-1 and J usage is TRBJ1-4; D ambiguous. The CDR3 length is 16 residues. Germline-derived CDR1 and CDR2 are SGHRS and YFSETQ. Trimming shortened V by 0 bases and J by 1 base, and 10 bases separated the two germline ends. CDR3 nucleotide sequence: TGCGCCAGCAGCTTGGCCCCGCCGGGAACTAATGAAAAACTGTTTTTT. Residues: CASSLAPPGTNEKLFF.

V gene TRBV27 combines with J gene TRBJ2-7, with D perhaps matching TRBD1 (5 bases). There are 14 residues in the CDR3. The V gene lost 2 bases and the J gene lost 5 bases, with 13 bases spanning the gap. The germline V gene has CDR1 MNHEY and CDR2 SMNVEV (reference sequence). This chain's CDR3 is CASSLGSGFNEQYF. The CDR3 bases are TGTGCCAGCAGTTTAGGGTCAGGGTTCAACGAGCAGTACTTC.

The rearrangement uses TRBV3-1 (or the pseudogene TRBV3-2) and TRBJ2-7, with 7 nucleotides matching TRBD1. J gave up 0 bases and V 0 bases, and 5 bases lay outside the gene matches. Germline loops: CDR1 LGHDT, CDR2 YNNKEL (reference sequence). This CDR3 is 16 amino acids long. The CDR3 region is CASSQELTGTSYEQYF. The DNA of the CDR3 is TGTGCCAGCAGCCAAGAGCTGACAGGGACCTCCTACGAGCAGTACTTC.

The gene calls are TRBV28 and TRBJ1-1; D remains ambiguous. Germline V gene lookup returns CDR1 MDHEN and CDR2 SYDVKM. V was cut by 2 bases and J by 7 bases, with 8 bases left in between. The CDR3 length is 12 residues. CDR3 amino acids: CASSLKAYEAFF. The DNA for the CDR3 is TGTGCCAGCAGTTTAAAAGCCTATGAAGCTTTCTTT.

V usage is TRBV7-6 and J usage is TRBJ1-2, with 8 bases that match TRBD1. The V segment lost 5 bases and the J segment 4 bases; nucleotides outside the gene matches: 9. The CDR3 has 15 residues. Germline assignment: CDR1 SGHVS and CDR2 FNYEAQ. CDR3 protein: CASSPWGQDTYGYTF. The CDR3 coding sequence is TGTGCCAGCAGCCCCTGGGGACAGGACACCTATGGCTACACCTTC.

The genes are TRBV4-2 and TRBJ2-3, with 11 nucleotides matching TRBD2. The junction had 11 bases not matched to a gene; V was cut back by 4 bases and J by 2 bases. Germline V lookup: CDR1 LGHNA, CDR2 YNFKEQ. The CDR3 spans 18 residues. CDR3 nucleotide sequence: TGTGCCAGCAGCCCCAAGGGAAAGACTAGCGGGGCCACAGATACGCAGTATTTT. It encodes CASSPKGKTSGATDTQYF.

This chain joins TRBV7-9 and TRBJ2-1, with TRBD1 identical over 7 bases. Trimming took 0 bases from V and 4 from J; bases not matched to a gene: 6. Germline V gives CDR1 SEHNR, CDR2 FQNEAQ (reference sequence). The CDR3 runs 16 residues. CDR3 loop: CASSLAVGQIYNEQFF. CDR3 coding DNA: TGTGCCAGCAGCTTAGCGGTGGGACAGATATACAATGAGCAGTTCTTC.

This clone was found once. The chain has TRBV5-6 and TRBJ1-1; no reliable D call. V dropped 0 bases and J dropped 0 bases, with 6 bases sitting between them. The CDR3 covers 14 residues. Per the germline V gene, CDR1 is SGHDT and CDR2 is YYEEEE. The CDR3 sequence: CASSLGSMNTEAFF. As DNA, the CDR3 is TGTGCCAGCAGCTTGGGCAGTATGAACACTGAAGCTTTCTTT.

The rearrangement joins TRBV6-5 to TRBJ2-7; the D gene is possibly TRBD1 (6 bases). V lost 0 bases and J 5 bases, leaving 14 bases between the germline ends. Germline-derived CDR1 and CDR2 are MNHEY and SVGAGI. The CDR3 length is 15 residues. The DNA for the CDR3 is TGTGCCAGCAGTTACTCAGGGCAGGGGTCCGACGAGCAGTACTTC. Its translation is CASSYSGQGSDEQYF.